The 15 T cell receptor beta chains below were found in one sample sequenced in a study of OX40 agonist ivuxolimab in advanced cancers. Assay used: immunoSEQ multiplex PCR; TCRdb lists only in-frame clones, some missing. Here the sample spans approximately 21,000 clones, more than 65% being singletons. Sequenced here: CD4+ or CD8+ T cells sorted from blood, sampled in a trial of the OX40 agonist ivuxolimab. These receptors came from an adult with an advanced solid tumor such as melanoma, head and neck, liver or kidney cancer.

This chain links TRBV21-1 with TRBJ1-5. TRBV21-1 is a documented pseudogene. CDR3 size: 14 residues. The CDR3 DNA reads TGTGCCAGCATCACCGGGAGGAGCAATCAGCCCCAGCATTTT. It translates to CASITGRSNQPQHF.

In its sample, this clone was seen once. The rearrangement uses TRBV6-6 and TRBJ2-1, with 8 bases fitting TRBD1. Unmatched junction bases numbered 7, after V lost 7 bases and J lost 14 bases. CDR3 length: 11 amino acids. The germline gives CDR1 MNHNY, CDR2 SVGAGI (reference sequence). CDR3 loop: CASTTGGFEFF. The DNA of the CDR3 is TGTGCCAGCACCACAGGGGGGTTCGAGTTCTTC.

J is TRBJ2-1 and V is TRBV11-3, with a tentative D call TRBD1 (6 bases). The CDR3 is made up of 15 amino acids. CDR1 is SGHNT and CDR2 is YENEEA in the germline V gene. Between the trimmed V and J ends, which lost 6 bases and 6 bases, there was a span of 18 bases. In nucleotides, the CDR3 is TGTGCCAGCAGTCTGGGGGCCGGGTCCGCCAATGAGCAGTTCTTC. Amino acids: CASSLGAGSANEQFF.

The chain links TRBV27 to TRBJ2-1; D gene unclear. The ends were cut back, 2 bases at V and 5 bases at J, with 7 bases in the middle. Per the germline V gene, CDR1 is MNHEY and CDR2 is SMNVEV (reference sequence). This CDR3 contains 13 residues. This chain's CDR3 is CASSLVGNNEQFF. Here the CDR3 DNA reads TGTGCCAGCAGTTTAGTGGGAAACAATGAGCAGTTCTTC.

The CDR3: CASIPLAGGSSEQFF. The CDR3 nucleotides read TGTGCCAGCATCCCTTTAGCGGGAGGGTCAAGTGAGCAGTTCTTC. The chain carries TRBV6-6 and TRBJ2-1, with 11 bases lining up with TRBD2. V dropped 7 bases and J dropped 9; count of bases not matched to a gene: 11. Germline assignment: CDR1 MNHNY and CDR2 SVGAGI (reference sequence). The CDR3 totals 15 residues.

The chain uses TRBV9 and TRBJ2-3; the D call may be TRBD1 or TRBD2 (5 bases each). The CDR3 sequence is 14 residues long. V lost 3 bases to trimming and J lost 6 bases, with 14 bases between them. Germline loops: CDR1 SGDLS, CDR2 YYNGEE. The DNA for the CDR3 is TGTGCCAGCAGCGGAACCGGGACCGACGATACGCAGTATTTT. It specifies CASSGTGTDDTQYF.

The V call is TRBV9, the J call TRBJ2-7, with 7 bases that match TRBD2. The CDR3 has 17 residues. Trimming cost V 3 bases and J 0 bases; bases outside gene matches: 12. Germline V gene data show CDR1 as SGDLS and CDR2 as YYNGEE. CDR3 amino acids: CASSARNGRSSSYEQYF. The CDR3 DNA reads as TGTGCCAGCAGCGCCCGAAACGGGAGGTCCAGCTCCTACGAGCAGTACTTC.

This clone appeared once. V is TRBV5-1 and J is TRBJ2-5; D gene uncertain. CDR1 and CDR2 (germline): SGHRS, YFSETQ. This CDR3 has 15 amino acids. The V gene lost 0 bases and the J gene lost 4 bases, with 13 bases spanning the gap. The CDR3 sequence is CASSLGYPGGETQYF. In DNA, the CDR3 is TGCGCCAGCAGCTTGGGTTATCCAGGTGGAGAGACCCAGTACTTC.

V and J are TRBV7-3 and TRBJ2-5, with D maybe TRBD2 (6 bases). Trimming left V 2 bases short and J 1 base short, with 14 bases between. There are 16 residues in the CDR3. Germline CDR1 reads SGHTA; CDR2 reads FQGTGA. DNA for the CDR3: TGTGCCAGCAGCTTATACGGGGGAGCGACCCAAGAGACCCAGTACTTC. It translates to CASSLYGGATQETQYF.

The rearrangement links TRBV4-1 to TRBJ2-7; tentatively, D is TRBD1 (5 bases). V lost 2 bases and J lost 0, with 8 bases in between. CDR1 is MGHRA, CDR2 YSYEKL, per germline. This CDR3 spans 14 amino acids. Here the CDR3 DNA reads TGCGCCAGCAGCCAACATGACAGCTCCTACGAGCAGTACTTC. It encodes CASSQHDSSYEQYF.

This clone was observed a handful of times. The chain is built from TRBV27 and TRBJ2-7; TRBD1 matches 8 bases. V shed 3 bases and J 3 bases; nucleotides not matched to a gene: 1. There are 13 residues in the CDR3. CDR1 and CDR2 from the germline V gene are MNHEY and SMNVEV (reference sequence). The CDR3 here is CASSFGQGYEQYF. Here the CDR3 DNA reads TGTGCCAGCAGTTTCGGACAGGGCTACGAGCAGTACTTC.

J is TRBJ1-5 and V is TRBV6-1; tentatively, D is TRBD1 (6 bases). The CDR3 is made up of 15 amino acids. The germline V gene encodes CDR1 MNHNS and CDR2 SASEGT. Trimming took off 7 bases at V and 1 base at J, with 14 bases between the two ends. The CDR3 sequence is CASTGRDISNQPQHF. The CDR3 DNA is TGTGCCAGCACTGGGCGGGACATAAGCAATCAGCCCCAGCATTTT.

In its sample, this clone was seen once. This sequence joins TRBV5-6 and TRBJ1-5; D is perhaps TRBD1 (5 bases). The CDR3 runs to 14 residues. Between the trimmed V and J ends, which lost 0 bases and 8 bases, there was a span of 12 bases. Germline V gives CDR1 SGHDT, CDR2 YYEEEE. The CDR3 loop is CASSLEGETEPQHF. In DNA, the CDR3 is TGTGCCAGCAGCTTGGAAGGGGAAACGGAGCCCCAGCATTTT.

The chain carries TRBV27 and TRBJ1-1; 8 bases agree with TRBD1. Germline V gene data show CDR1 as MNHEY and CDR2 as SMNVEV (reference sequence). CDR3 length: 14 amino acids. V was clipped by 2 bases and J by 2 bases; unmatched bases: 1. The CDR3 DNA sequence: TGTGCCAGCAGTTTAACAGGGGGAAACACTGAAGCTTTCTTT. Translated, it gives CASSLTGGNTEAFF.

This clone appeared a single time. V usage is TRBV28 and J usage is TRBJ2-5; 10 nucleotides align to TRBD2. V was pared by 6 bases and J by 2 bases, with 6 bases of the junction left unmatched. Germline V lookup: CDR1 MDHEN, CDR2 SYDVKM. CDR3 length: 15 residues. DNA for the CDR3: TGTGCCAGCAGCGCGCTAGCGGGGGTTCAAGAGACCCAGTACTTC. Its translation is CASSALAGVQETQYF.